This T cell receptor (beta chain) was recorded in a study of beta chain features in type 1 diabetes. Findings of the study overall: Insertions at VDJ junctions were less frequent in type 1 diabetes patients. These patients also deleted more nucleotides at the same junctions. Compared with healthy donors, patients appeared to share more similar naive, central memory and regulatory TCRB repertoires.

The sample holds one count of this clone. The antigen remains unidentified. The entirety of the isolated RNA underwent reverse transcription, so expressed TCRB transcripts were sequenced. Read counts averaged roughly 3.7 million for samples of naive, central memory and regulatory T cells. The data were produced by immunoSEQ multiplex PCR, yet TCRdb's version contains in-frame clones alone and is incomplete. The table includes some 10,000 clones, 75% to 80% detected once. The ends lost 8 bases at V and 6 bases at J; junction bases unmatched: 12. The CDR3 loop spans 15 amino acids. CDR1 and CDR2 from the germline V gene are KGHSH and LQKENI.

The chain combines TRBV18 with TRBJ2-1; TRBD2 matches at 8 bases. This sequence was found in a woman aged 18-29 years in good health. The sequencing sample was made of Tregs from blood. CDR3 loop: CASQIRLAGLNEQFF. Written as DNA, the CDR3 is TGTGCCAGCCAGATCCGGCTAGCGGGCCTCAATGAGCAGTTCTTC.